This TCR beta chain was documented in a study of shared clonotypes between healthy human individuals. Across the study: Donors had three CD4 naive, three CD4 memory, two CD8 naive and one CD8 memory plate apiece.

Assay used: immunoSEQ multiplex PCR; TCRdb lists only in-frame clones, some missing. The sample shows around 2,100,000 clones, about 95% of them seen only once. In regard to this clone: Its matching antigen is unknown.

CDR1 and CDR2 from the germline V gene are SGHNT and YENEEA. The CDR3 has 14 amino acids. V lost 2 bases to trimming and J lost 5 bases; unmatched junction nucleotides: 6. Terminally differentiated effector memory CD45RA+ cells were excluded by CCR7 positive selection of CD45RO-negative cells. Findings of the study overall: Investigators collected only blood, and repertoires in tissues likely differ. Despite large depth, sorted-subset datasets appeared incompletely sequenced.

This chain uses TRBV11-3 with TRBJ2-7; 7 nucleotides agree with TRBD1. Sequencing was carried out using naive CD8+ T cells sorted from blood. The sequence derives from a man between 18 and 29 years old in good health. The CDR3 is CASSLRGLSDEQYF. In nucleotides, the CDR3 is TGTGCCAGCAGCTTAAGGGGGCTAAGCGACGAGCAGTACTTC.